Listed below are T cell receptor beta chains from one sample, sequenced in a study of blood T cell repertoires in COVID-19. Here immunoSEQ multiplex PCR was the method, and the copy in TCRdb shows in-frame clones only, minus some. The sample contains around 150,000 clones, 78% of which appear only once. The sequenced sample consisted of peripheral blood. These receptors were collected from an elderly woman with acute or convalescent COVID-19. Both conserved end residues are part of each CDR3. D genes are given only for firm matches. Expanded clones get a size class; other rows say once, few or many, or leave the size out.

V gene: TRBV19; clone size: NA; D gene: NA; J gene: TRBJ1-2; CDR3 protein: CASSPQGGLYGYTF; CDR3 DNA: TGTGCCAGTAGTCCACAAGGCGGTCTTTATGGCTACACCTTC
V gene: TRBV7-9; clone size: NA; D gene: NA; J gene: TRBJ1-6; CDR3 protein: CASSLSYNSPLHF; CDR3 DNA: TGTGCCAGCAGCTTGTCTTATAATTCACCCCTCCACTTT
V gene: TRBV28; clone size: NA; D gene: TRBD1; J gene: TRBJ1-1; CDR3 protein: CASSFPTGALAEAFF; CDR3 DNA: TGTGCCAGCAGTTTTCCGACAGGGGCTTTAGCTGAAGCTTTCTTT
V gene: TRBV2; clone size: NA; D gene: NA; J gene: TRBJ2-3; CDR3 protein: CASSAETDTQYF; CDR3 DNA: TGTGCCAGCAGTGCAGAAACAGATACGCAGTATTTT
V gene: TRBV3-1/TRBV3-2; clone size: NA; D gene: NA; J gene: TRBJ2-3; CDR3 protein: CASSQGRGGPTDTQYF; CDR3 DNA: TGTGCCAGCAGCCAAGGTAGGGGGGGGCCAACAGATACGCAGTATTTT
V gene: TRBV29-1; clone size: NA; D gene: TRBD1; J gene: TRBJ2-3; CDR3 protein: CSDLTGGRTDTQYF; CDR3 DNA: TGCAGCGACCTGACAGGGGGTCGTACAGATACGCAGTATTTT
V gene: TRBV7-9; clone size: once; D gene: NA; J gene: TRBJ1-5; CDR3 protein: CASSLGGAGQPQHF; CDR3 DNA: TGTGCCAGCAGCTTGGGGGGGGCCGGGCAGCCCCAGCATTTT
V gene: TRBV5-1; clone size: NA; D gene: TRBD1; J gene: TRBJ1-1; CDR3 protein: CASSPGQGSTEAFF; CDR3 DNA: TGCGCCAGCAGCCCAGGACAGGGAAGTACTGAAGCTTTCTTT
V gene: TRBV6-1; clone size: NA; D gene: TRBD1; J gene: TRBJ2-3; CDR3 protein: CASSASGQGVTDTQYF; CDR3 DNA: TGTGCCAGCAGTGCATCGGGACAGGGGGTGACAGATACGCAGTATTTT
V gene: TRBV24-1; clone size: NA; D gene: NA; J gene: TRBJ2-1; CDR3 protein: CATSDFSPGTAYNEQFF; CDR3 DNA: TGTGCCACCAGTGATTTCAGCCCCGGGACTGCCTACAATGAGCAGTTCTTC